One and the same sample provided the 28 T cell receptor beta chains below, sequenced in a study of blood T cell repertoires in COVID-19. This table comes from immunoSEQ multiplex PCR, and its TCRdb copy is limited to in-frame clones, with some not included. The sample records more than 55,000 clones, 86% being singletons. Sequencing was carried out using peripheral blood. These receptors came from a man aged 50-60 years with active COVID-19.

The V gene is TRBV28, the J gene TRBJ2-7; D not certain. The CDR3 covers 11 residues. The germline V and J ends were trimmed by 7 bases and 3 bases, with 7 bases remaining between them. Germline V gives CDR1 MDHEN, CDR2 SYDVKM. The CDR3 DNA reads TGTGCCAGCAATACAAACTACGAGCAGTACTTC. Its protein product is CASNTNYEQYF.

This chain uses TRBV5-4 with TRBJ1-3; D not resolved. The CDR3 contains 15 residues. Per germline, CDR1 SGHNT and CDR2 YYREEE (reference sequence). Trimming left V 0 bases short and J 2 bases short, with 9 bases between. CDR3 residues: CASSLAGSPGNTIYF. CDR3 DNA: TGTGCCAGCAGCTTGGCCGGGTCCCCTGGAAACACCATATATTTT.

The chain combines TRBV6-4 with TRBJ2-7; 9 bases line up with TRBD1. Germline V CDR1 and CDR2: MRHNA, SNTAGT. V shed 5 bases, J shed 2 bases, and the junction held 10 bases outside the gene matches. There are 16 residues in the CDR3. CDR3 in DNA: TGTGCCAGCAGTTACGAATCCGGGACAGGGCCCTACGAGCAGTACTTC. Translated, it gives CASSYESGTGPYEQYF.

This chain links TRBV9 with TRBJ2-7; maybe TRBD2 (5 bases). The germline CDR1 and CDR2 sequences are SGDLS and YYNGEE. Trimming pared 4 bases from V and 5 bases from J, leaving 19 bases between. The CDR3 is made up of 15 amino acids. The CDR3: CASSPIGLDYDEQYF. CDR3 DNA sequence: TGTGCCAGCAGCCCGATCGGCCTCGACTACGACGAGCAGTACTTC. Supplemented by reference TRBV9 and TRBJ2-7, the full variable domain reads DSGVTQTPKHLITATGQRVTLRCSPRSGDLSVYWYQQSLDQGLQFLIQYYNGEERAKGNILERFSAQQFPDLHSELNLSSLELGDSALYFCASSPIGLDYDEQYFGPGTRLTVT.

This chain joins TRBV5-1 and TRBJ2-1; no reliable D call. In germline, CDR1 is SGHRS, CDR2 YFSETQ. This CDR3 contains 13 residues. The V and J ends lost 4 bases and 9 bases respectively, with 14 bases between them. The CDR3 protein is CASSAGLVGEQFF. DNA for the CDR3: TGCGCCAGCAGCGCCGGTCTAGTAGGTGAGCAGTTCTTC.

The chain is built from TRBV15 and TRBJ2-3; 11 nucleotides match TRBD2. This CDR3 has 18 residues. Germline CDR1 LNHNV, CDR2 YYDKDF (reference sequence). The ends lost 5 bases at V and 2 bases at J; junction bases unmatched: 12. The CDR3 DNA reads as TGTGCCACCAGCCGGGACTTAGCGGGAGGGCCGGACACAGATACGCAGTATTTT. As protein: CATSRDLAGGPDTDTQYF.

J is TRBJ2-3 and V is TRBV9; D may be TRBD1 (5 bases). This CDR3 spans 15 amino acids. Trimming left V 2 bases short and J 0 bases short, with 10 bases between. Germline V gene lookup returns CDR1 SGDLS and CDR2 YYNGEE. CDR3 protein: CASSVRATSTDTQYF. CDR3 bases: TGTGCCAGCAGCGTCAGGGCTACTAGCACAGATACGCAGTATTTT. Complete variable domain (other parts from reference TRBV9 and TRBJ2-3): DSGVTQTPKHLITATGQRVTLRCSPRSGDLSVYWYQQSLDQGLQFLIQYYNGEERAKGNILERFSAQQFPDLHSELNLSSLELGDSALYFCASSVRATSTDTQYFGPGTRLTVL.

J is TRBJ1-1 and V is TRBV5-4; D is possibly TRBD1 (5 bases). Germline CDR1 and CDR2: SGHNT and YYREEE (reference sequence). V dropped 0 bases and J dropped 3 bases, with 9 bases sitting between them. The length of the CDR3 is 14 residues. CDR3 protein: CASSLVQGDTEAFF. The CDR3 nucleotides read TGTGCCAGCAGCTTGGTCCAAGGGGACACTGAAGCTTTCTTT. Full variable domain (outside the CDR3, taken from reference TRBV5-4 and TRBJ1-1): ETGVTQSPTHLIKTRGQQVTLRCSSQSGHNTVSWYQQALGQGPQFIFQYYREEENGRGNFPPRFSGLQFPNYSSELNVNALELDDSALYLCASSLVQGDTEAFFGQGTRLTVV.

The chain employs TRBV30 and TRBJ2-7; weak D call: TRBD2 (7 bases). The CDR3 extends over 15 amino acids. Trimming pared 3 bases from V and 3 bases from J, leaving 18 bases between. Germline V gives CDR1 GTSNPN, CDR2 SVGIG (reference sequence). CDR3 protein: CAWRGGAPRHYEQYF. CDR3 nucleotide sequence: TGTGCCTGGAGGGGGGGGGCTCCTCGACACTACGAGCAGTACTTC.

The V call is TRBV5-1, the J call TRBJ1-4; possibly TRBD1 for D (5 bases). CDR1 is SGHRS and CDR2 is YFSETQ in the germline V gene. Trimming removed 4 bases from V and 6 bases from J, with 13 bases in between. The CDR3 consists of 14 residues. The CDR3 protein is CASSTGGNDEKLFF. Written as DNA, the CDR3 is TGCGCCAGCAGCACCGGGGGGAACGATGAAAAACTGTTTTTT. Based on the CDR3 plus reference TRBV5-1 and TRBJ1-4, the full variable domain is KAGVTQTPRYLIKTRGQQVTLSCSPISGHRSVSWYQQTPGQGLQFLFEYFSETQRNKGNFPGRFSGRQFSNSRSEMNVSTLELGDSALYLCASSTGGNDEKLFFGSGTQLSVL.

This sequence joins TRBV21-1 and TRBJ1-4; the D segment call TRBD1 is taken from the table without a DNA check. TRBV21-1 counts as a pseudogene. The CDR3 spans 16 residues. The CDR3 region is CASSKAVFQGNEKLFF. The CDR3 region has the DNA TGTGCCAGCAGCAAAGCAGTTTTTCAGGGTAATGAAAAACTGTTTTTT.

The chain carries TRBV2 and TRBJ2-5; TRBD2 aligns across 8 bases. Per the germline V gene, CDR1 is SNHLY and CDR2 is FYNNEI. V dropped 4 bases and J dropped 5; count of bases not matched to a gene: 6. The CDR3 has 14 amino acids. CDR3 sequence: CASSARTSFETQYF. In DNA, the CDR3 is TGTGCCAGCAGTGCACGGACTAGCTTCGAGACCCAGTACTTC.

This chain uses TRBV7-6 with TRBJ2-7; 8 bases are shared with TRBD1. The V and J ends lost 5 bases and 9 bases, in that order; junction bases with no gene match: 6. The CDR3 length is 12 residues. Germline CDR1 is SGHVS and CDR2 is FNYEAQ. The CDR3 nucleotides read TGTGCCAGCAGCGCCCAGGGGGCTGCGCAGTACTTC. Translating gives CASSAQGAAQYF.

The V and J genes are TRBV12-3 or TRBV12-4 and TRBJ1-2; D remains unclear. V gave up 3 bases and J gave up 3 bases, with 8 bases separating them. This CDR3 is built from 13 residues. As DNA, the CDR3 is TGTGCCAGCAGTTTGCGGGATGACTATGGCTACACCTTC. This codes for CASSLRDDYGYTF.

J is TRBJ1-4 and V is TRBV7-2, with 8 bases fitting TRBD1. This CDR3 region has 15 residues. V shed 5 bases, J shed 10 bases, and the junction held 12 bases outside the gene matches. Germline CDR1 is SGHTA and CDR2 is FQGNSA. CDR3 DNA: TGTGCCAGCAGCCCCTCTCCAGGGGGCGTTGGAAAACTGTTTTTT. Translating it yields CASSPSPGGVGKLFF.

The sample holds one count of this clone. The rearrangement joins TRBV24-1 to TRBJ1-1, with a weak D call TRBD1 (5 bases). Trimming pared 4 bases from V and 10 bases from J, leaving 15 bases between. The CDR3 runs 13 residues. In germline, CDR1 is KGHDR, CDR2 SFDVKD. The CDR3 DNA sequence: TGTGCCACCAGTGAGTCGCGGTCCGGGGGAGCTTTCTTT. Translating it yields CATSESRSGGAFF.

The rearrangement joins TRBV5-1 to TRBJ2-7, with 7 bases fitting TRBD1. This CDR3 is built from 17 residues. CDR1 is SGHRS and CDR2 is YFSETQ in the germline V gene. Trimming at V came to 0 bases and at J to 2 bases, leaving 11 bases not matched to a gene. CDR3 sequence: CASSLGNRGPTAYEQYF. As DNA, the CDR3 is TGCGCCAGCAGCTTGGGAAACAGGGGCCCAACAGCCTACGAGCAGTACTTC.

The chain joins TRBV12-5 to TRBJ2-6; D may be TRBD2 (5 bases). Germline values: CDR1 LGHNT, CDR2 FRNRAP. V lost 5 bases, J lost 2 bases, and 13 bases lay in between. This CDR3 has 16 residues. CDR3 sequence (DNA): TGTGCTAGTGGTACCCTAGGGAGAGCTGGGGCCAACGTCCTGACTTTC. As protein: CASGTLGRAGANVLTF.

J is TRBJ2-1 and V is TRBV24-1; D perhaps matches TRBD1 (6 bases). This CDR3 comprises 16 residues. Trimming left V 6 bases short and J 8 bases short, with 22 bases between. In germline, CDR1 is KGHDR, CDR2 SFDVKD. CDR3 bases: TGTGCCACCAGTCTAAGTGGGGGCTCCATACACGATGAGCAGTTCTTC. This encodes CATSLSGGSIHDEQFF.

This sequence joins TRBV18 and TRBJ2-5; possible D gene TRBD2, 6 bases. Trimming shortened V by 3 bases and J by 1 base, and 9 bases separated the two germline ends. This CDR3 contains 14 residues. The germline CDR1 and CDR2 sequences are KGHSH and LQKENI. The CDR3 coding sequence is TGTGCCAGCTCACCGGAAGCGGGCCAAGAGACCCAGTACTTC. This gives the protein CASSPEAGQETQYF.

The chain joins TRBV5-1 to TRBJ2-1, with 11 nucleotides matching TRBD2. The CDR3 is 16 residues long. The germline V gene encodes CDR1 SGHRS and CDR2 YFSETQ. V lost 9 bases to trimming and J lost 2 bases; unmatched junction nucleotides: 10. DNA for the CDR3: TGCGCCACCACCCGGGGGACTAGCGGAGCCTACAATGAGCAGTTCTTC. It is translated as CATTRGTSGAYNEQFF.

The CDR3 sequence: CASSDSLAGVYEQFF. CDR3 bases: TGTGCCAGCAGTGACTCGCTGGCGGGAGTGTATGAGCAGTTCTTC. The gene calls are TRBV6-4 and TRBJ2-1; 7 bases are shared with TRBD2. Germline loops: CDR1 MRHNA, CDR2 SNTAGT. The CDR3 is 15 amino acids. Trimming at V came to 0 bases and at J to 8 bases, leaving 7 bases not matched to a gene.

The chain carries TRBV14 and TRBJ1-1; D ambiguous. The CDR3 consists of 15 residues. Trimming left V 4 bases short and J 4 bases short, with 16 bases between. The germline V gene encodes CDR1 SGHDN and CDR2 FVKESK. Written as DNA, the CDR3 is TGTGCCAGCAGCCCCCCGAGAGGTTTGGGCACTGAAGCTTTCTTT. Encoded protein: CASSPPRGLGTEAFF.

The V call is TRBV9, the J call TRBJ2-1, with D perhaps matching TRBD2 (7 bases). The CDR3 has 15 amino acids. CDR1 is SGDLS and CDR2 is YYNGEE in the germline V gene. With 1 base removed from V and 8 bases from J, the gap between germline ends came to 16 bases. The DNA of the CDR3 is TGTGCCAGCAGCGTAAGCGTGTCGGGGGGCTATGAGCAGTTCTTC. It encodes CASSVSVSGGYEQFF.

The gene calls are TRBV12-5 and TRBJ2-2; the match to TRBD2 covers 13 bases. The germline CDR1 and CDR2 sequences are LGHNT and FRNRAP. The CDR3 runs to 18 residues. The ends lost 0 bases at V and 5 bases at J; junction bases unmatched: 6. The CDR3 spells CASGLVLAGGPGTGELFF. The CDR3 DNA reads as TGTGCTAGTGGTTTGGTACTAGCGGGAGGGCCCGGGACCGGGGAGCTGTTTTTT. Together with reference TRBV12-5 and TRBJ2-2, the CDR3 gives the full variable domain: DARVTQTPRHKVTEMGQEVTMRCQPILGHNTVFWYRQTMMQGLELLAYFRNRAPLDDSGMPKDRFSAEMPDATLATLKIQPSEPRDSAVYFCASGLVLAGGPGTGELFFGEGSRLTVL.

This clone was seen a few times. The genes are TRBV6-5 and TRBJ2-7; D unresolved. This CDR3 has 13 residues. The germline CDR1 and CDR2 sequences are MNHEY and SVGAGI. V lost 5 bases to trimming and J lost 3 bases, with 11 bases between them. In DNA, the CDR3 is TGTGCCAGCAGTCCCCCGGGTGTCTACGAGCAGTACTTC. Amino acids: CASSPPGVYEQYF.

The chain joins TRBV11-3 to TRBJ2-2, with 11 nucleotides matching TRBD1. The CDR3 runs 15 residues. CDR1 is SGHNT, CDR2 YENEEA, per germline. The V gene end was trimmed by 8 bases and the J gene end by 5 bases; junction bases not matched to a gene: 7. The CDR3 protein is CASRDRGSVTGELFF. The DNA of the CDR3 is TGTGCCAGCCGGGACAGGGGGTCAGTTACCGGGGAGCTGTTTTTT.

V usage is TRBV27 and J usage is TRBJ2-7; weak D call: TRBD1 (6 bases). The germline gives CDR1 MNHEY, CDR2 SMNVEV (reference sequence). V lost 4 bases and J lost 9, with 19 bases in between. The CDR3 extends over 14 amino acids. Here the CDR3 DNA reads TGTGCCAGCAGTTCGCCCCAGGGGTCCCGCCTGCAGTACTTC. Translating it yields CASSSPQGSRLQYF.